The clone carrying this TCR beta chain was recorded once. Other DNA sequences in this specimen translate into the identical CDR3. This sample stems from a study of shared clonotypes between healthy human individuals. A CD45RA-negative memory subset and a CD45RA+ naive subset were separated from the CD4+ cells. CDR1 is KGHSH and CDR2 is LQKENI in the germline V gene. This CDR3 is built from 14 residues. J lost 2 bases, V lost 3 bases, and 4 bases had no gene match. The assay was immunoSEQ multiplex PCR, and TCRdb's table has in-frame clones only and misses some. The sample has 1,500,000 or so clones, less than 99% seen once; the top ten hold roughly 0.35%.

The chain carries TRBV18 and TRBJ2-7; TRBD1 matches at 7 bases. The sequencing sample was made of naive CD4+ T cells sorted from blood. Specified subset: CD45RA+ positively selected. This TCR was sampled from a man aged 25 to 45 in good health. Here the CDR3 DNA reads TGTGCCAGCTCACCGGGACAGAGGGCCTACGAGCAGTACTTC. It is translated as CASSPGQRAYEQYF.